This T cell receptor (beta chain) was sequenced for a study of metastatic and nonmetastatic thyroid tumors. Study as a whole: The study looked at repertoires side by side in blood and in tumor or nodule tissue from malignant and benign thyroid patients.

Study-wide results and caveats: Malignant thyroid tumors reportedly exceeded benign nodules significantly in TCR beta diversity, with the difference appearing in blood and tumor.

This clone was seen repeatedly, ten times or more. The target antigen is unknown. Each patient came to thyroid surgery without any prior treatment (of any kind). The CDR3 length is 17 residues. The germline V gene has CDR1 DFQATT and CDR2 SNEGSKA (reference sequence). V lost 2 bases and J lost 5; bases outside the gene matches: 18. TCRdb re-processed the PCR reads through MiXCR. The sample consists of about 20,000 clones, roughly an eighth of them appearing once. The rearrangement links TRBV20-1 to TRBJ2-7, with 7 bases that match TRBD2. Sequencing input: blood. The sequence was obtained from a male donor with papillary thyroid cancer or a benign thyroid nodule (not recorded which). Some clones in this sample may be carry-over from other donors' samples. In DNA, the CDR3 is TGCAGTGCTAGACTCCCCGGGTGGTGGGAGGGCCTCCACGAGCAGTACTTC. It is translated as CSARLPGWWEGLHEQYF.